The next 6 T cell receptor beta chains were all read from a single sample in a study of T cells in Graves' hyperthyroidism and ophthalmopathy. TCR beta CDR3 regions were amplified from RNA transcripts. First-round RT-PCR of the TCR CDR3 relied on the HTBI primer set. From the multiplex PCR reads, TCRdb called clonotypes with MiXCR, one entry per CDR3 protein. The sample records some 500,000 distinct CDR3 sequences, 13% to 15% being singletons. Input material: blood. The receptors originated from a woman between 18 and 29 years old with Graves' hyperthyroidism.

This clonotype was counted only a few times. The chain joins TRBV27 to TRBJ2-7; tentative D call: TRBD1 (6 bases). Trimming left V 5 bases short and J 1 base short, with 9 bases between. This CDR3 region has 13 residues. Germline V CDR1 and CDR2: MNHEY, SMNVEV (reference sequence). CDR3 residues: CASSRQASYEQYV. In DNA form, the CDR3 reads TGTGCCAGCAGTCGACAGGCTTCCTACGAGCAGTACGTC.

The sample holds many counts of this clonotype. The V call is TRBV6-1, the J call TRBJ1-2, with TRBD1 identical over 7 bases. With V trimmed by 5 bases and J by 4 bases, 13 bases remained unmatched. Germline CDR1 is MNHNS and CDR2 is SASEGT. The CDR3 is made up of 16 amino acids. CDR3 sequence: CASSYHQGERTYGYTF. The DNA of the CDR3 is TGTGCCAGCAGTTACCACCAGGGGGAAAGGACCTATGGCTACACCTTC.

Concerning this clonotype itself: This may come from a read error, since a much larger clone is one base off. V is TRBV6-1 and J is TRBJ2-7; D gene unclear. The CDR3 has 13 amino acids. CDR1 is MNHNS and CDR2 is SASEGT in the germline V gene. The V and J ends lost 2 bases and 1 base respectively, with 6 bases between them. The CDR3: CASSETGSYEQYF. CDR3 in DNA: TGTGCCAGCAGTGAAACTGGTTCCTACGAGCAGTACTTC.

This clonotype was counted ten times or more. The chain uses TRBV12-5 and TRBJ1-1; D is unclear. The germline gives CDR1 LGHNT, CDR2 FRNRAP. The CDR3 consists of 11 residues. The germline V and J ends were trimmed by 5 bases and 6 bases, with 7 bases remaining between them. This CDR3 reads CASGPAAEAFF. In nucleotides, the CDR3 is TGTGCTAGTGGTCCAGCCGCTGAAGCTTTCTTT.

Details on this clonotype: One base away lies a much larger clone, so this may be a sequencing read error. V usage is TRBV6-1 and J usage is TRBJ2-7, with 9 bases lining up with TRBD1. V lost 7 bases and J lost 2; bases outside the gene matches: 3. Germline V lookup: CDR1 MNHNS, CDR2 SASEGT. The CDR3 is made up of 13 amino acids. The CDR3 spells CASNRDRAYEQYF. DNA of the CDR3: TGTGCCAGCAACCGGGACAGGGCCTACGAGCAGTACTTC.

This clonotype was counted ten times or more. The chain links TRBV7-8 to TRBJ2-7, with 10 bases matching TRBD1. Germline trimming cut 4 bases from V and 9 bases from J; bases unmatched to any gene: 15. Germline V gene sequence: CDR1 SGHVS, CDR2 FQNEAQ. The length of the CDR3 is 16 residues. This chain's CDR3 is CASSSLTGGLLVVQYV. The CDR3 nucleotides are TGTGCCAGCAGCTCCCTGACAGGGGGCCTTCTGGTAGTGCAGTACGTC.